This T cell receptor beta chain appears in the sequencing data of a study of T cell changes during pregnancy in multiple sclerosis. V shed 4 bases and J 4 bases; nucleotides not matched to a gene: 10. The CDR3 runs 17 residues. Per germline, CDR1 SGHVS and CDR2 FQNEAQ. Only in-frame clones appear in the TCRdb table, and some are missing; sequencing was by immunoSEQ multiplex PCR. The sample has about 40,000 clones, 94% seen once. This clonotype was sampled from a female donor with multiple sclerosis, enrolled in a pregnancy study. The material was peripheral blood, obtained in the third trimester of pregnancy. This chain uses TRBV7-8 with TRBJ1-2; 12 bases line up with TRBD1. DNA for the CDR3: TGTGCCAGCAGCTCCACAACCCGGGACAGGGGGCTCTATGGCTACACCTTC. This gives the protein CASSSTTRDRGLYGYTF.